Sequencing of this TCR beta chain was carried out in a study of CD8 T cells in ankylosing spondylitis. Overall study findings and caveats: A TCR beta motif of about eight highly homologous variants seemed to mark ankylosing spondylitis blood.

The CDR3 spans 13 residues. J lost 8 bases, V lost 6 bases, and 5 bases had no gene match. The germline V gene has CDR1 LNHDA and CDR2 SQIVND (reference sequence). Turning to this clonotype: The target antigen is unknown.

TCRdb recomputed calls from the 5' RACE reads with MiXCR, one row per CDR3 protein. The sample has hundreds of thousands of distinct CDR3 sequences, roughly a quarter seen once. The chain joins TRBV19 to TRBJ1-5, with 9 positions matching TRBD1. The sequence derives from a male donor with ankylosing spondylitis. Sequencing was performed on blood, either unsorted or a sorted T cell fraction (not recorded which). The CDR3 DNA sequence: TGTGCCAGTAGGAGGACAGGGGAGAAGCCCCAGCATTTT. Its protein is CASRRTGEKPQHF. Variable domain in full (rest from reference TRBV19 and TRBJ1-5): DGGITQSPKYLFRKEGQNVTLSCEQNLNHDAMYWYRQDPGQGLRLIYYSQIVNDFQKGDIAEGYSVSREKKESFPLTVTSAQKNPTAFYLCASRRTGEKPQHFGDGTRLSIL.